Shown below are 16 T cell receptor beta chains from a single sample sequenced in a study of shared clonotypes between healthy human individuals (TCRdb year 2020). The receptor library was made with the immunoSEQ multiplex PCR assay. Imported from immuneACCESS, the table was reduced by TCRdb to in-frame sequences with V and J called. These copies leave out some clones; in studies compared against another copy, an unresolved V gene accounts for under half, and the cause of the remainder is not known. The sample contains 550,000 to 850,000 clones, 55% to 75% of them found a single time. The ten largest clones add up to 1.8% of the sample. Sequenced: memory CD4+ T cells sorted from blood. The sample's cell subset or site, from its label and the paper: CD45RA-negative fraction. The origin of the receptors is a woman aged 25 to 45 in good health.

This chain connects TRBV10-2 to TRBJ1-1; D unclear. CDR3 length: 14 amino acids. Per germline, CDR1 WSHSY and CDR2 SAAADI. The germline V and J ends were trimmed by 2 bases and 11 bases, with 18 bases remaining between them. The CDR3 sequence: CASSEIYQVRAAFF. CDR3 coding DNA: TGCGCCAGCAGTGAGATCTACCAGGTTAGGGCGGCTTTCTTT.

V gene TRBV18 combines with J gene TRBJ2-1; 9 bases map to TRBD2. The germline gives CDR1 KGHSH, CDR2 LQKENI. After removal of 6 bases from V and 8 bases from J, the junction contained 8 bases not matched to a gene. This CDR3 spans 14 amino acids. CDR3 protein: CASSRGGGVDEQFF. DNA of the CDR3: TGTGCCAGCTCCCGCGGGGGGGGTGTGGATGAGCAGTTCTTC. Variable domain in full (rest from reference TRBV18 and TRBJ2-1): NAGVMQNPRHLVRRRGQEARLRCSPMKGHSHVYWYRQLPEEGLKFMVYLQKENIIDESGMPKERFSAEFPKEGPSILRIQQVVRGDSAAYFCASSRGGGVDEQFFGPGTRLTVL.

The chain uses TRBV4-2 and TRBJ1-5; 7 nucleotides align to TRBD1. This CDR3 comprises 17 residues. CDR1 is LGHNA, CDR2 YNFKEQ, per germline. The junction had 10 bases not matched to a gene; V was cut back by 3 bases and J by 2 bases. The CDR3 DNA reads TGTGCCAGCAGCCATCGACAGGGCGATAGCGGCAATCAGCCCCAGCATTTT. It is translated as CASSHRQGDSGNQPQHF.

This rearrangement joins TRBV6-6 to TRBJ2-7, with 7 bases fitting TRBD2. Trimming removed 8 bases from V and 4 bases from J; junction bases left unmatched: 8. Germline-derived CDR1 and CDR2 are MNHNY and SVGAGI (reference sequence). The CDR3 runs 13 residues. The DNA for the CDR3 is TGTGCCAGCTCCCAGCGGGATTGGTACGAGCAGTACTTC. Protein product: CASSQRDWYEQYF.

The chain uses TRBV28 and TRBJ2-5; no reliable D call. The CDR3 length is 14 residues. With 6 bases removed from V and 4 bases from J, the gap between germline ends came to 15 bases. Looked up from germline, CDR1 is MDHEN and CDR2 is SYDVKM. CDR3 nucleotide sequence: TGTGCCAGCAGGCGGTCTCTTAGTTCAGAGACCCAGTACTTC. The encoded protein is CASRRSLSSETQYF.

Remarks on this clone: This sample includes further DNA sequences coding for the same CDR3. The CDR3 loop reads CASGSSYEQYF. The CDR3 DNA reads TGTGCCAGCGGGTCTTCCTACGAGCAGTACTTC. The genes are TRBV9 and TRBJ2-7; D is ambiguous. The CDR3 covers 11 residues. V was pared by 7 bases and J by 1 base, with 6 bases between. Germline-derived CDR1 and CDR2 are SGDLS and YYNGEE.

The CDR3 nucleotides read TGCGCCAGCAGCCGAGACCAGGGGGCCGCAGCTAACTATGGCTACACCTTC. Protein: CASSRDQGAAANYGYTF. V is TRBV4-1 and J is TRBJ1-2, with 8 bases lining up with TRBD1. The germline V gene has CDR1 MGHRA and CDR2 YSYEKL. Trimming cost V 4 bases and J 0 bases; bases outside gene matches: 10. The CDR3 consists of 17 residues.

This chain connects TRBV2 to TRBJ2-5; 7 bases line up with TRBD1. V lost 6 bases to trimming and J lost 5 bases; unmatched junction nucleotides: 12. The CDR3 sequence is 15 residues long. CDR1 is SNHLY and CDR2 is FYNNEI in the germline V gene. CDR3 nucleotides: TGTGCCAGCAGGAAAGAACAGGGGTTCTCGGAGACCCAGTACTTC. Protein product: CASRKEQGFSETQYF.

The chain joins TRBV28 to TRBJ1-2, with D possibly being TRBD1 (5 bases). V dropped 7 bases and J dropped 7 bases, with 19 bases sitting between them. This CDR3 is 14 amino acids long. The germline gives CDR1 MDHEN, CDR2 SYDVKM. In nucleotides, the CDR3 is TGTGCCAGCACCAAGGGGATCGTTAGCTTTGGCTACACCTTC. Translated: CASTKGIVSFGYTF.

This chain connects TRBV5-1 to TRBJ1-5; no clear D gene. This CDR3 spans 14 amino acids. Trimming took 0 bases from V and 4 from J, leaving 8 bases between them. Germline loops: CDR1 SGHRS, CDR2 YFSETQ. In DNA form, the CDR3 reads TGCGCCAGCAGCTTGGAACCAACGAATCAGCCCCAGCATTTT. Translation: CASSLEPTNQPQHF. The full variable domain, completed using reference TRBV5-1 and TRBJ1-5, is KAGVTQTPRYLIKTRGQQVTLSCSPISGHRSVSWYQQTPGQGLQFLFEYFSETQRNKGNFPGRFSGRQFSNSRSEMNVSTLELGDSALYLCASSLEPTNQPQHFGDGTRLSIL.

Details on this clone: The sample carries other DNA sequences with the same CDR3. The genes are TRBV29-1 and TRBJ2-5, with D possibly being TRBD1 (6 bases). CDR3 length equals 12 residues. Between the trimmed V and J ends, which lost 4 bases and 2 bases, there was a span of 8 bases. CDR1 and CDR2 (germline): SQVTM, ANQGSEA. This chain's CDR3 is CSVGTVQETQYF. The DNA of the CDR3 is TGCAGCGTTGGGACAGTTCAAGAGACCCAGTACTTC.

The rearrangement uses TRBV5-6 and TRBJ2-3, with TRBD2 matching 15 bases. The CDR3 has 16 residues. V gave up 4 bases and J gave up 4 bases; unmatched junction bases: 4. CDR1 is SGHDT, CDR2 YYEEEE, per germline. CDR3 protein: CASSHRTSGGADTQYF. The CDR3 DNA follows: TGTGCCAGCAGCCATCGGACTAGCGGGGGGGCAGATACGCAGTATTTT.

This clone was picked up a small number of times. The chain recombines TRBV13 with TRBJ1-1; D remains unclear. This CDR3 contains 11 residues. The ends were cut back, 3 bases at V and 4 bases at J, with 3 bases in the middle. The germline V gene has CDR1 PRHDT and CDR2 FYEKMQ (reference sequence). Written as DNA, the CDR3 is TGTGCCAGCAGCTTTGGCACTGAAGCTTTCTTT. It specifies CASSFGTEAFF.

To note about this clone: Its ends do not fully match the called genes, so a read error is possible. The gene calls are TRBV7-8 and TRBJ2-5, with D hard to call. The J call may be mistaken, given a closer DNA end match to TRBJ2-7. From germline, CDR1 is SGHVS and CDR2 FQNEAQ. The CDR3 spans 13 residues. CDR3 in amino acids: CASRLGSGGEQYF. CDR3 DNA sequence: TGTGCCAGCAGGTTAGGTTCAGGCGGCGAGCAGTACTTC.

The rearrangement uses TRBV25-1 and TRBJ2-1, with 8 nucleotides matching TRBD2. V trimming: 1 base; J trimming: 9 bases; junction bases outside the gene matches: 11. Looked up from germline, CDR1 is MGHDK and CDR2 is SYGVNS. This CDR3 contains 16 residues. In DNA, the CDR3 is TGTGCCAGCAGTGAATCCCAGCGGGAGTCGTATGGTGAGCAGTTCTTC. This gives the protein CASSESQRESYGEQFF.

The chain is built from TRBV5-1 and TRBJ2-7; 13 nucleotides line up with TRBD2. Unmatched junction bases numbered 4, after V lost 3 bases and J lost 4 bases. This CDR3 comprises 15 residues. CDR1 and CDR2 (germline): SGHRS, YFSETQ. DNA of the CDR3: TGCGCCAGCAGCTGGGGACTAGCGGGAACTTACGAGCAGTACTTC. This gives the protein CASSWGLAGTYEQYF.